Only a few counts were recorded for the clone carrying this TCR beta chain. The antigen remains unidentified. The sample belongs to a study of metastatic and nonmetastatic thyroid tumors. For the study at large: Repertoires from blood and tumor or nodule tissue of malignant and benign thyroid patients were compared. Points from the study as a whole: In blood and tumor, TCR beta diversity was reportedly significantly higher in malignant thyroid tumors than in benign nodules.

Trimming at V came to 5 bases and at J to 4 bases, leaving 10 bases not matched to a gene. There are 15 residues in the CDR3. Germline CDR1 MGHDK, CDR2 SYGVNS. Authors' methods: A papillary thyroid cancer distant-metastasis classifier was built from CDR3 differences across clinicopathological groups. TCRdb called clones again from the PCR reads with MiXCR. The V and J calls here are based on TCRdb, not the publication. The sample consists of approximately 4,100 clones, 30% to 45% of them appearing once. Thyroid surgery took place with no prior treatment in any patient. The chain links TRBV25-1 to TRBJ2-5, with 7 bases matching TRBD2. The source of this sequence is a male donor with papillary thyroid cancer or a benign thyroid nodule (not recorded which). Some clones in this sample may be carry-over from other donors' samples. The sequencing input was adjacent normal tissue. Here the CDR3 DNA reads TGTGCCAGCAGTTCCCCCCGGGAGGAGCGAGAGACCCAGTACTTC. Protein sequence: CASSSPREERETQYF.